The sequence of this T cell receptor beta chain was determined in a study of T cells expressing NK-cell markers (TCRdb year 2020). Regarding the complete study: TCR beta-chain repertoires were profiled in sorted CD3+CD56+NKG2C+, CD3+CD56+NKG2C- and CD3+CD56-NKG2C+ T-cell subsets from several donors. Illumina HiSeq 2000/2500, MiSeq or NextSeq was used to sequence libraries as 2 x 150 bp reads. Of the eight sequenced donors, seven were found to be HCMV-seropositive and one was found to be HCMV-seronegative. The eight sequenced donors were randomly selected healthy volunteers, three men and five women.

Instrument on record: Illumina HiSeq 2000. The TCR beta cDNA libraries were made using 5'RACE template switching, a step that added both a universal primer site and unique molecular identifiers. Synthesis of cDNA was primed from the TCR beta constant segment and was followed by two consecutive PCR amplification steps. The authors' analysis ran thus. Reads were demultiplexed and grouped by UMI with MIGEC, and clonotypes were assembled and quantified with MiTCR. To exclude erroneous sequences, any TCR cDNA sequence not supported by at least two reads was discarded. The tcR package was used for downstream repertoire analysis, and clonotypes were matched between fractions using CDR3 nucleotide sequence together with V segment. VDJmatch was used to annotate antigen specificity against VDJdb, with one amino acid substitution in CDR3 allowed. After the reads were reprocessed by TCRdb, one entry was made per CDR3 protein sequence, with no DNA. TCRdb assigned the V and J calls; the authors' analysis was not used. The table of this sample itemizes about 150,000 distinct CDR3 sequences. The top ten clonotypes cover around 37% of the sample.

From a lookup of the germline V gene (reference sequence), CDR1 and CDR2 are SEHNR and FQNEAQ. From its cysteine to its phenylalanine, the CDR3 spans 17 amino acids. The DNA is unrecorded. With respect to this clonotype: Its antigen remains undetermined.

Summary of the overall study and its limitations: In over five donors, the dominant CD3+CD56+NKG2C+ clonotypes were among the top 10 CD8+ clonotypes and accounted for about 1.0-8% of CD8+ T cells. Those dominant clonotypes were again the most abundant among CD3+CD56-NKG2C+ cells in several donors, at roughly 25-60.1%. Whether the expanded NKG2C-expressing T cell clones were specific for HCMV antigens remained unclear.

HCMV-specific IgG was detected in serum with a commercial ELISA kit to determine HCMV serostatus. Peripheral blood mononuclear cells were isolated from blood by Ficoll density gradient centrifugation. The receptor was derived from a woman between 45 and 65 years old in good health. Donor details come from another sample of the same person, matched by shared clones. This chain joins TRBV7-9 to TRBJ1-4; TCRdb returns TRBD1, unconfirmable since there is no DNA. Sample: blood T cells: a sorted CD56 or NKG2C T cell subset, CD4+ or CD8+ T cells, or bulk PBMC T cells (not recorded which). The CDR3: CASSFDRRTGNNEKLFF. Extended through the reference TRBV7-9 and TRBJ1-4 proteins, this CDR3 yields the full variable domain: DTGVSQNPRHKITKRGQNVTFRCDPISEHNRLYWYRQTLGQGPEFLTYFQNEAQLEKSRLLSDRFSAERPKGSFSTLEIQRTEQGDSAMYLCASSFDRRTGNNEKLFFGSGTQLSVL.